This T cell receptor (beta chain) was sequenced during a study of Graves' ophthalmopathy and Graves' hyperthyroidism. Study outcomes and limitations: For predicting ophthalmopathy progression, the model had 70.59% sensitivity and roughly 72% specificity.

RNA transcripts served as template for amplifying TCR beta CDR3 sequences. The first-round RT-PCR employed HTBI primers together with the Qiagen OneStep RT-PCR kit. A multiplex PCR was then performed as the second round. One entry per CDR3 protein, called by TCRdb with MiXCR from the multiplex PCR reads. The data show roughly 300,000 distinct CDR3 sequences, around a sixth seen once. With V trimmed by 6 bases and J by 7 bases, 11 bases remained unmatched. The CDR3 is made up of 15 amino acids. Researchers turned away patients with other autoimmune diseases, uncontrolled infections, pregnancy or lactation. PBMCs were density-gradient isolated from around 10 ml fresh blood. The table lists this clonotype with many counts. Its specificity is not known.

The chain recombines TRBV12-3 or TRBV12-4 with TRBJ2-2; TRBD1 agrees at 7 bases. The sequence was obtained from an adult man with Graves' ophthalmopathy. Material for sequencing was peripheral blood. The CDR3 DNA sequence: TGTGCCAGCAGAGAAACAGGGGTGGCGGGCGGGGAGCTGTTTTTT. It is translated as CASRETGVAGGELFF.